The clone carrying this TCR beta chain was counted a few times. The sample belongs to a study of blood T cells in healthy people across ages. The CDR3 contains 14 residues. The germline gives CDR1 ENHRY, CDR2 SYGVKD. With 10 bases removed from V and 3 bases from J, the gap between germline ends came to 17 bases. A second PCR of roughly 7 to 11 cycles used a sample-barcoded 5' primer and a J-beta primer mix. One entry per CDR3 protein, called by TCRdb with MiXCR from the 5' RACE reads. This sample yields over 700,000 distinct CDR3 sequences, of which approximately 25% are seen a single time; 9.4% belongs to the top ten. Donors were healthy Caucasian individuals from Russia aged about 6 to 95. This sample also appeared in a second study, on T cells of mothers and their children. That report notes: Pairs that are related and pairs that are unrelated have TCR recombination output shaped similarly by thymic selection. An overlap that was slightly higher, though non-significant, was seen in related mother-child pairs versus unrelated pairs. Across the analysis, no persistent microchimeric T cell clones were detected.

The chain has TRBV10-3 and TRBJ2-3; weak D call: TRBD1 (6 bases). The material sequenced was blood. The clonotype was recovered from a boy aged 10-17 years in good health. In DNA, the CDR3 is TGTGCCAGCCTCCGGGACAAAGGAACAGATACGCAGTATTTT. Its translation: CASLRDKGTDTQYF.